This TCR beta chain came from a study of identical twins. Using its own MiXCR run on the 5' RACE reads, TCRdb lists one record per CDR3 protein. Of 500,000 to 600,000 distinct CDR3 sequences detected, approximately 22% appear once; the ten largest clones hold under 0.95%. This same sample was also part of a study on T cells expressing NK-cell markers. From that report: Sorted CD3+CD56-NKG2C+, CD3+CD56+NKG2C+ and CD3+CD56+NKG2C- T cells supplied the TCR beta repertoires.

The sequencing input was CD4+ T cells sorted from blood. The source is a woman younger than 35 in good health.

In DNA form, the CDR3 reads TGCGCCAGCAGCCAAGATTTAGGGACCCCTAACTATGGCTACACCTTC. The encoded protein is CASSQDLGTPNYGYTF. V gene TRBV4-3 combines with J gene TRBJ1-2; D may be TRBD1 (5 bases). Trimming shortened V by 0 bases and J by 0 bases, and 11 bases separated the two germline ends. This CDR3 comprises 16 residues. Germline CDR1 reads LGHNA; CDR2 reads YSLEER.